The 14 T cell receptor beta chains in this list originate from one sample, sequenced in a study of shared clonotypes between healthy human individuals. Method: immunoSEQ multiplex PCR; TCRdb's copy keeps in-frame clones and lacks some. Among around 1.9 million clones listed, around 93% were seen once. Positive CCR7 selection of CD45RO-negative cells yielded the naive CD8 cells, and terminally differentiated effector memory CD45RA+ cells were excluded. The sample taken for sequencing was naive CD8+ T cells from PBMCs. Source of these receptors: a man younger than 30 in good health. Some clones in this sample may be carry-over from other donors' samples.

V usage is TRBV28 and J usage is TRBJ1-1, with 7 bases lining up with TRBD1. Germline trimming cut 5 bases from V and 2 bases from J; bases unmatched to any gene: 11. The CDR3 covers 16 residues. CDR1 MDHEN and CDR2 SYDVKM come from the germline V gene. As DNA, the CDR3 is TGTGCCAGCAGTGTCCGGGACAGAGAACTCAACACTGAAGCTTTCTTT. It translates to CASSVRDRELNTEAFF.

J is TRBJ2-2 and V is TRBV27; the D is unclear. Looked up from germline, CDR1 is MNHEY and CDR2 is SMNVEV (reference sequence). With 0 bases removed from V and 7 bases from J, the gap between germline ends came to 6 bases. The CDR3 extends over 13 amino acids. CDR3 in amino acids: CASSLSGYGELFF. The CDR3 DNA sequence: TGTGCCAGCAGTTTATCGGGATACGGGGAGCTGTTTTTT.

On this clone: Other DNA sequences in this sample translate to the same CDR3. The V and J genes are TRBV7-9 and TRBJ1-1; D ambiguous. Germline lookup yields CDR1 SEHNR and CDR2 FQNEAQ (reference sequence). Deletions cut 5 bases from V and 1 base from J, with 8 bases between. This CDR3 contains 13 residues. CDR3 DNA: TGTGCCAGCAGCCGTACCGCGAACACTGAAGCTTTCTTT. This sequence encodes CASSRTANTEAFF. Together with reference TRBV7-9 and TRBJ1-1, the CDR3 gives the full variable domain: DTGVSQNPRHKITKRGQNVTFRCDPISEHNRLYWYRQTLGQGPEFLTYFQNEAQLEKSRLLSDRFSAERPKGSFSTLEIQRTEQGDSAMYLCASSRTANTEAFFGQGTRLTVV.

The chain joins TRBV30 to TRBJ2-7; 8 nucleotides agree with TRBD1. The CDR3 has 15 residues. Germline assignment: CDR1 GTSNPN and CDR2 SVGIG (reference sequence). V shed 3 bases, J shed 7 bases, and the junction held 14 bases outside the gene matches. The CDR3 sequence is CAWRSDRGPGYEQYF. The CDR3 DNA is TGTGCCTGGAGATCCGACAGGGGACCCGGTTATGAGCAGTACTTC.

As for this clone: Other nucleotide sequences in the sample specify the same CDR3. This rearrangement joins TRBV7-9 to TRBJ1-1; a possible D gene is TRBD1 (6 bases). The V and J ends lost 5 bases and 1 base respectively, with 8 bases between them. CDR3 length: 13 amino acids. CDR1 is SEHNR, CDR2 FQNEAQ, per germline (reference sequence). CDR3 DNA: TGTGCCAGCAGCCTGGGGGCGAACACTGAAGCTTTCTTT. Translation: CASSLGANTEAFF. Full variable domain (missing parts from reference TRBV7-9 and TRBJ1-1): DTGVSQNPRHKITKRGQNVTFRCDPISEHNRLYWYRQTLGQGPEFLTYFQNEAQLEKSRLLSDRFSAERPKGSFSTLEIQRTEQGDSAMYLCASSLGANTEAFFGQGTRLTVV.

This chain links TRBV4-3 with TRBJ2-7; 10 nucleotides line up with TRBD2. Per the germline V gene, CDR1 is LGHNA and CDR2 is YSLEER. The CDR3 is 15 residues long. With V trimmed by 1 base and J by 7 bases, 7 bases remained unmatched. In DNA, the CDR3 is TGCGCCAGCAGCCAAGTCCTAGCGGGAGAACAAGAGCAGTACTTC. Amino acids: CASSQVLAGEQEQYF.

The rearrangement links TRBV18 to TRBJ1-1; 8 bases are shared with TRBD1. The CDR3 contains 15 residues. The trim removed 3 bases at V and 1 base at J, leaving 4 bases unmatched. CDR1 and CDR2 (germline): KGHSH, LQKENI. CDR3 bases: TGTGCCAGCTCACCGGACAGGGACCCGAACACTGAAGCTTTCTTT. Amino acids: CASSPDRDPNTEAFF.

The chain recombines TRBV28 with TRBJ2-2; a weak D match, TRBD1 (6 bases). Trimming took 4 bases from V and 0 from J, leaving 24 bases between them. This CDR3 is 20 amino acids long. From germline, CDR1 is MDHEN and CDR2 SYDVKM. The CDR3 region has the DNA TGTGCCAGCAGTTACCACGGCCCAGGGGATCTAGGACCGAACACCGGGGAGCTGTTTTTT. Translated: CASSYHGPGDLGPNTGELFF.

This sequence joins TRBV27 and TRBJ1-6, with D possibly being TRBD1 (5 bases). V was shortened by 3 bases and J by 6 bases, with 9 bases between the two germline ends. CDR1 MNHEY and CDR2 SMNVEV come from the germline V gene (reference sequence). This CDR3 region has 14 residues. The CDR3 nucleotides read TGTGCCAGCAGTTTCAGGGACCCTAATTCACCCCTCCACTTT. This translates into CASSFRDPNSPLHF.

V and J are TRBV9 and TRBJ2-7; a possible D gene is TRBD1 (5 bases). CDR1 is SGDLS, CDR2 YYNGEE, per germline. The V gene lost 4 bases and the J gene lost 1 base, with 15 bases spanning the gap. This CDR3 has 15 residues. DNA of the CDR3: TGTGCCAGCAGCCCGTCTTGGAAGGGGTCCTACGAGCAGTACTTC. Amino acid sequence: CASSPSWKGSYEQYF.

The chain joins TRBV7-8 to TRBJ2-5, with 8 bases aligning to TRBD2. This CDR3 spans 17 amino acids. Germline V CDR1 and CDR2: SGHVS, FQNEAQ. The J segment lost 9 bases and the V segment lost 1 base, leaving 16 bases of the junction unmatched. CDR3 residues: CASSLEETGGPWGAQYF. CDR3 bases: TGTGCCAGCAGCTTAGAAGAAACGGGAGGGCCGTGGGGGGCCCAGTACTTC.

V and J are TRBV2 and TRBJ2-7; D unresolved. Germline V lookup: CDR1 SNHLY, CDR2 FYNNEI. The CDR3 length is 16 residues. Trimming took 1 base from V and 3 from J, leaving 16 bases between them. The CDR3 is CASSEGYRYYYYEQYF. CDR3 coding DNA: TGTGCCAGCAGTGAAGGGTACAGATACTACTACTACGAGCAGTACTTC.

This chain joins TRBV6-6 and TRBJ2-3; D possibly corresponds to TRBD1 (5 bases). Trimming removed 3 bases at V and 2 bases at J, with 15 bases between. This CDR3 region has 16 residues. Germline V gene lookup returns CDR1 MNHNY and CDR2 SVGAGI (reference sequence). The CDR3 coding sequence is TGTGCCAGCAGTTATTTGGTCAGGGTGTCCACAGATACGCAGTATTTT. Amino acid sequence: CASSYLVRVSTDTQYF.

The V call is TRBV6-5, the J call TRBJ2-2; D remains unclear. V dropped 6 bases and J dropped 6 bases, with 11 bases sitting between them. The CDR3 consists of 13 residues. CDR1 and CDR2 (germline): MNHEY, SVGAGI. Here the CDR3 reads CASRTGHAGELFF. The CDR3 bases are TGTGCCAGCAGGACGGGCCACGCCGGGGAGCTGTTTTTT.